These 31 T cell receptor beta chains originate from one sample sequenced in a study of cytomegalovirus exposure and HLA in healthy donors. The primer mix had 60 Vbeta and 13 Jbeta primers. Profiling relied on immunoSEQ multiplex PCR, and the TCRdb table lists in-frame clones only, not all of them. The sample includes approximately 100,000 clones, about 80% seen only once; the top ten take about 2.6%. The sample was PBMCs. These receptors were obtained from a man aged 50-60 years in good health and CMV-seropositive.

This rearrangement joins TRBV14 to TRBJ1-1, with TRBD1 matching over 8 bases. The CDR3 loop spans 15 amino acids. V trimming: 4 bases; J trimming: 4 bases; junction bases outside the gene matches: 8. Germline V gives CDR1 SGHDN, CDR2 FVKESK. The CDR3 DNA is TGTGCCAGCAGCCCAACAGGGGGAGAATTCACTGAAGCTTTCTTT. Encoded protein: CASSPTGGEFTEAFF.

The rearrangement links TRBV5-1 to TRBJ1-1, with TRBD1 as a possible D gene (5 bases). Germline V gene data show CDR1 as SGHRS and CDR2 as YFSETQ. V lost 2 bases and J 0 bases, leaving 11 bases between the germline ends. This CDR3 is 15 amino acids long. DNA of the CDR3: TGCGCCAGCAGCTTAGCAGGGATGCTGAACACTGAAGCTTTCTTT. Amino acids: CASSLAGMLNTEAFF. Variable domain in full (rest from reference TRBV5-1 and TRBJ1-1): KAGVTQTPRYLIKTRGQQVTLSCSPISGHRSVSWYQQTPGQGLQFLFEYFSETQRNKGNFPGRFSGRQFSNSRSEMNVSTLELGDSALYLCASSLAGMLNTEAFFGQGTRLTVV.

The sample holds a few counts of this clone. The chain recombines TRBV5-4 with TRBJ1-1; TRBD1 is a possible D gene (5 bases). The germline V gene has CDR1 SGHNT and CDR2 YYREEE (reference sequence). This CDR3 comprises 14 residues. Trimming pared 5 bases from V and 0 bases from J, leaving 11 bases between. CDR3 in amino acids: CASRMQGMNTEAFF. In DNA form, the CDR3 reads TGTGCCAGCAGGATGCAGGGTATGAACACTGAAGCTTTCTTT. The entire variable domain, with the rest obtained from reference TRBV5-4 and TRBJ1-1, is as follows: ETGVTQSPTHLIKTRGQQVTLRCSSQSGHNTVSWYQQALGQGPQFIFQYYREEENGRGNFPPRFSGLQFPNYSSELNVNALELDDSALYLCASRMQGMNTEAFFGQGTRLTVV.

This chain's CDR3 is CASRGQGAGSNQPQHF. The CDR3, as DNA: TGTGCCAGTAGAGGGCAGGGGGCTGGGAGCAATCAGCCCCAGCATTTT. V usage is TRBV19 and J usage is TRBJ1-5; TRBD1 matches 8 bases. Per the germline V gene, CDR1 is LNHDA and CDR2 is SQIVND (reference sequence). J gave up 1 base and V 6 bases, and 8 bases lay outside the gene matches. The CDR3 sequence is 16 residues long.

The chain employs TRBV5-4 and TRBJ2-7; 9 positions match TRBD1. Germline assignment: CDR1 SGHNT and CDR2 YYREEE (reference sequence). The CDR3 length is 15 residues. Trimming cost V 3 bases and J 3 bases; bases outside gene matches: 7. CDR3 sequence: CASSYGQGSFYEQYF. The CDR3 region has the DNA TGTGCCAGCAGCTACGGACAGGGGTCTTTCTACGAGCAGTACTTC.

This sequence joins TRBV27 and TRBJ1-4, with D perhaps TRBD1 (5 bases). Trimming stripped 5 bases from V and 8 bases from J, with 21 bases between. The CDR3 sequence is 16 residues long. Germline values: CDR1 MNHEY, CDR2 SMNVEV (reference sequence). CDR3 in DNA: TGTGCCAGCAGTCCACGGATCCGGGACGGGGGGGAAAAACTGTTTTTT. It is translated as CASSPRIRDGGEKLFF.

The chain uses TRBV29-1 and TRBJ1-3; D ambiguous. The V end was cut by 1 base, the J end by 4 bases, with 11 bases between. The CDR3 consists of 14 residues. Germline V gene data show CDR1 as SQVTM and CDR2 as ANQGSEA. As DNA, the CDR3 is TGCAGCGTTGAAGGATCTGATGCGGGAAACACCATATATTTT. As protein: CSVEGSDAGNTIYF.

V gene TRBV28 combines with J gene TRBJ1-5; D might be TRBD1 (6 bases). V was trimmed by 6 bases and J by 2 bases, leaving 11 bases between them. The germline CDR1 and CDR2 sequences are MDHEN and SYDVKM. There are 14 residues in the CDR3. For the CDR3, the DNA is TGTGCCAGCAGAACACCAGGGGGCAATCAGCCCCAGCATTTT. Translation: CASRTPGGNQPQHF.

The chain is built from TRBV2 and TRBJ2-1, with 8 positions matching TRBD2. CDR3 length: 15 residues. Germline V lookup: CDR1 SNHLY, CDR2 FYNNEI. The trim removed 1 base at V and 9 bases at J, leaving 8 bases unmatched. CDR3 coding DNA: TGTGCCAGCAGTGAAGTGGGACTAGTTCGTATTGAGCAGTTCTTC. This gives the protein CASSEVGLVRIEQFF.

J is TRBJ1-1 and V is TRBV4-1; no firm D call. The ends were cut back, 4 bases at V and 4 bases at J, with 10 bases in the middle. This CDR3 spans 13 amino acids. CDR1 is MGHRA, CDR2 YSYEKL, per germline. CDR3 sequence reads: CASSPGRITEAFF. In DNA, the CDR3 is TGCGCCAGCAGCCCCGGGAGGATCACTGAAGCTTTCTTT.

The rearrangement links TRBV29-1 to TRBJ2-3, with unresolved D. Trimming shortened V by 4 bases and J by 3 bases, and 14 bases separated the two germline ends. The CDR3 contains 14 residues. The germline CDR1 and CDR2 sequences are SQVTM and ANQGSEA. The DNA for the CDR3 is TGCAGCGTTGTAAAAGATCTAGTAACAGATACGCAGTATTTT. This codes for CSVVKDLVTDTQYF.

The chain links TRBV5-1 to TRBJ1-6, with D possibly being TRBD1 (5 bases). V was pared by 0 bases and J by 7 bases, with 11 bases between. The CDR3 is 15 amino acids. Per the germline V gene, CDR1 is SGHRS and CDR2 is YFSETQ. In DNA, the CDR3 is TGCGCCAGCAGCTTGGCTGGGGGGGACAATTCACCCCTCCACTTT. Its protein product is CASSLAGGDNSPLHF.

This clone was seen a handful of times. The V and J genes are TRBV11-3 and TRBJ2-2; 7 bases map to TRBD2. CDR1 and CDR2 from the germline V gene are SGHNT and YENEEA. The CDR3 runs to 15 residues. The ends lost 1 base at V and 6 bases at J; junction bases unmatched: 5. CDR3 nucleotides: TGTGCCAGCAGCTTAGGAGGACTAGTATCCGGGGAGCTGTTTTTT. Protein product: CASSLGGLVSGELFF.

The chain links TRBV11-3 to TRBJ2-1, with 14 bases matching TRBD2. V shed 3 bases, J shed 7 bases, and the junction held 11 bases outside the gene matches. Germline CDR1 and CDR2: SGHNT and YENEEA. The CDR3 is made up of 18 amino acids. For the CDR3, the DNA is TGTGCCAGCAGCTTGACCCTCGGACTAGCGGGAGGTGGGAATGAGCAGTTCTTC. The encoded protein is CASSLTLGLAGGGNEQFF.

The gene calls are TRBV6-5 and TRBJ1-5; no clear D gene. The V gene lost 0 bases and the J gene lost 0 bases, with 9 bases spanning the gap. The CDR3 runs to 16 residues. The germline V gene encodes CDR1 MNHEY and CDR2 SVGAGI. This chain's CDR3 is CASSYSRRFSNQPQHF. DNA for the CDR3: TGTGCCAGCAGTTACTCAAGGAGGTTTAGCAATCAGCCCCAGCATTTT.

The genes are TRBV4-1 and TRBJ2-7; 7 bases agree with TRBD1. The V segment lost 4 bases and the J segment 6 bases; nucleotides outside the gene matches: 9. This CDR3 contains 14 residues. Germline loops: CDR1 MGHRA, CDR2 YSYEKL. The CDR3 is CASSPGQRGFEQYF. CDR3 in DNA: TGCGCCAGCAGCCCGGGACAGAGGGGTTTCGAGCAGTACTTC.

The chain is built from TRBV6-1 and TRBJ2-7, with 8 bases fitting TRBD1. Losses at the gene ends were 5 bases for V and 4 bases for J; bases not matched to a gene: 7. CDR3 length: 14 amino acids. In germline, CDR1 is MNHNS, CDR2 SASEGT. CDR3 sequence reads: CASSTGDRRYEQYF. The CDR3 bases are TGTGCCAGCAGTACGGGGGACAGGCGATACGAGCAGTACTTC.

V and J are TRBV7-8 and TRBJ1-2; D ambiguous. The CDR3 extends over 15 amino acids. CDR1 and CDR2 (germline): SGHVS, FQNEAQ. The V end lost 7 bases, the J end lost 5 bases, and 20 bases lay between the germline ends. The CDR3 is CASTPGFRAGYGYTF. In DNA form, the CDR3 reads TGTGCCAGCACGCCCGGCTTCCGAGCAGGATATGGCTACACCTTC.

About this clone: At one of its ends the junction is not consistent with the germline gene, which may arise from a read error. The chain joins TRBV7-2 to TRBJ2-7; 8 bases line up with TRBD2. Per the germline V gene, CDR1 is SGHTA and CDR2 is FQGNSA. The CDR3 runs to 15 residues. The CDR3 sequence: CASSLAGGSGTPSVF. The CDR3 DNA follows: TGTGCCAGCAGCTTAGCGGGGGGTAGCGGGACTCCCTCAGTCTTC.

The V and J genes are TRBV5-4 and TRBJ2-5; 14 bases line up with TRBD2. The germline V gene encodes CDR1 SGHNT and CDR2 YYREEE (reference sequence). With 4 bases clipped from V and 5 bases from J, the junction kept 7 bases outside the gene matches. The CDR3 consists of 16 residues. CDR3 region: CASSPRLAGGHETQYF. The DNA for the CDR3 is TGTGCCAGCAGCCCCAGACTAGCGGGGGGGCACGAGACCCAGTACTTC.

The chain couples TRBV11-2 to TRBJ2-1, with TRBD1 identical over 9 bases. This CDR3 is built from 15 residues. The germline CDR1 and CDR2 sequences are SGHAT and FQNNGV. V was pared by 5 bases and J by 5 bases, with 7 bases of the junction left unmatched. This CDR3 reads CASSTRDRVHNEQFF. The CDR3 DNA follows: TGTGCCAGCAGCACCCGGGACAGGGTCCACAATGAGCAGTTCTTC.

The rearrangement uses TRBV5-6 and TRBJ2-1; D gene uncertain. The CDR3 runs 11 residues. Germline loops: CDR1 SGHDT, CDR2 YYEEEE. Trimming removed 0 bases from V and 13 bases from J, with 8 bases in between. The CDR3 DNA sequence: TGTGCCAGCAGCTTGGGAGTGCGTCAGTTCTTC. Residues: CASSLGVRQFF.

The chain uses TRBV10-3 and TRBJ2-3; D is uncertain. V gave up 0 bases and J gave up 3 bases, with 10 bases separating them. The CDR3 consists of 15 residues. Germline CDR1 is ENHRY and CDR2 is SYGVKD. The CDR3 region is CAISESPGVTDTQYF. The CDR3 DNA reads TGTGCCATCAGTGAGTCCCCTGGAGTGACAGATACGCAGTATTTT.

The V call is TRBV19, the J call TRBJ1-1, with D possibly matching TRBD1 (5 bases). V gave up 7 bases and J gave up 6 bases, with 12 bases separating them. The CDR3 sequence is 12 residues long. CDR1 and CDR2 from the germline V gene are LNHDA and SQIVND (reference sequence). The CDR3 region is CASKGRVAEAFF. The CDR3 nucleotides are TGTGCCAGTAAAGGCAGGGTCGCTGAAGCTTTCTTT.

The chain combines TRBV4-2 with TRBJ2-3, with TRBD2 matching over 12 bases. The CDR3 contains 17 residues. Germline assignment: CDR1 LGHNA and CDR2 YNFKEQ. The ends lost 1 base at V and 1 base at J; junction bases unmatched: 3. CDR3 region: CASSQASGGAGTDTQYF. The CDR3 DNA sequence: TGTGCCAGCAGCCAAGCTAGCGGGGGGGCGGGCACAGATACGCAGTATTTT.

This clone was observed a few times. The chain is built from TRBV7-8 and TRBJ2-1, with TRBD2 matching 13 bases. CDR3 length: 16 residues. The J segment lost 14 bases and the V segment lost 3 bases, leaving 13 bases of the junction unmatched. The germline CDR1 and CDR2 sequences are SGHVS and FQNEAQ. The CDR3 protein is CASSFRTTSGRPLEFF. CDR3 DNA sequence: TGTGCCAGCAGCTTCCGGACGACTAGCGGGAGGCCCTTGGAGTTCTTC.

This chain links TRBV5-1 with TRBJ2-7; TRBD1 matches at 10 bases. CDR3 length equals 15 residues. J was trimmed by 2 bases and V by 0 bases; bases with no gene match: 2. Germline V gene data show CDR1 as SGHRS and CDR2 as YFSETQ. CDR3 nucleotides: TGCGCCAGCAGCTTGGTAGGACAGGGGGCCTACGAGCAGTACTTC. Amino acid sequence: CASSLVGQGAYEQYF.

This chain joins TRBV6-1 and TRBJ1-1; a weak D match, TRBD1 (5 bases). The CDR3 consists of 13 residues. CDR1 and CDR2 (germline): MNHNS, SASEGT. The V and J ends lost 8 bases and 7 bases respectively, with 17 bases between them. The CDR3 DNA sequence: TGTGCCAGCCGGTTCACAGGAGTAGGTGAAGCTTTCTTT. Encoded protein: CASRFTGVGEAFF.

The chain uses TRBV20-1 and TRBJ2-5; tentative D call: TRBD2 (5 bases). The CDR3 has 10 residues. Trimming pared 6 bases from V and 5 bases from J, leaving 7 bases between. Germline lookup yields CDR1 DFQATT and CDR2 SNEGSKA (reference sequence). This CDR3 is CSAPGETQYF. For the CDR3, the DNA is TGCAGTGCGCCGGGGGAGACCCAGTACTTC.

V is TRBV5-4 and J is TRBJ1-2; TRBD1 agrees at 9 bases. The CDR3 length is 14 residues. The junction had 5 bases not matched to a gene; V was cut back by 0 bases and J by 8 bases. Germline V gene lookup returns CDR1 SGHNT and CDR2 YYREEE (reference sequence). CDR3 region: CASSLEQGQGGYTF. The CDR3 region has the DNA TGTGCCAGCAGCTTGGAACAGGGACAGGGAGGCTACACCTTC.

The chain links TRBV7-7 to TRBJ2-5; D is possibly TRBD1 (7 bases). Trimming pared 5 bases from V and 9 bases from J, leaving 19 bases between. Germline V gene sequence: CDR1 SSHAT, CDR2 FNYEAQ (reference sequence). This CDR3 is built from 14 residues. The CDR3 reads CASSPDRIGGSQYF. Written as DNA, the CDR3 is TGTGCCAGCAGCCCGGACAGGATAGGGGGGTCCCAGTACTTC.